These 5 T cell receptor beta chains share one sample of origin, sequenced in a study of blood T cell repertoires in COVID-19 (dated by TCRdb to the early 2020s). Library preparation used the immunoSEQ multiplex PCR assay. TCRdb's version of the immuneACCESS table is confined to in-frame rearrangements and falls short of the full clone set. An unresolved V gene accounts for under half of the shortfall where checked; the remainder is of unknown origin. Across this sample there are approximately 260,000 clones, with about 87% seen only once. Roughly a tenth of the sample rests with the top ten. The sequenced sample consisted of peripheral blood. These receptors were collected from a woman in her 70s with COVID-19, enrolled during active disease.

The chain joins TRBV11-2 to TRBJ2-1; D is undetermined. Trimming removed 2 bases from V and 7 bases from J, with 6 bases in between. The CDR3 sequence is 12 residues long. CDR1 and CDR2 (germline): SGHAT, FQNNGV. The CDR3 spells CASSLSRNEQFF. The CDR3 DNA sequence: TGTGCCAGCAGCTTATCCCGTAATGAGCAGTTCTTC.

This sequence joins TRBV11-3 and TRBJ2-5, with a possible D match to TRBD2 (6 bases). With 5 bases removed from V and 1 base from J, the gap between germline ends came to 14 bases. CDR1 SGHNT and CDR2 YENEEA come from the germline V gene. The CDR3 length is 15 residues. CDR3 region: CASSTSRQGQETQYF. The CDR3 DNA follows: TGTGCCAGCAGCACTAGCCGCCAGGGCCAAGAGACCCAGTACTTC.

The genes are TRBV6-2 or TRBV6-3 and TRBJ2-3; unclear D gene. Trimming took 6 bases from V and 6 from J, leaving 10 bases between them. CDR3 length: 12 amino acids. Germline loops: CDR1 MNHEY, CDR2 SVGEGT. CDR3 in DNA: TGTGCCAGCAGCCCGTTTTCGGATACGCAGTATTTT. This codes for CASSPFSDTQYF.

This clone was detected once. J is TRBJ1-6 and V is TRBV4-3; D might be TRBD1 (6 bases). Per the germline V gene, CDR1 is LGHNA and CDR2 is YSLEER. V was cut by 3 bases and J by 13 bases, with 16 bases left in between. The length of the CDR3 is 14 residues. CDR3 DNA: TGCGCCAGCAGCCAGGATACTCACAGGGACCCCCTCCACTTT. Protein sequence: CASSQDTHRDPLHF.

This clone came up once. The J gene is TRBJ1-3, the V gene TRBV11-3, with D possibly being TRBD1 (5 bases). This CDR3 spans 16 amino acids. The V end was cut by 5 bases, the J end by 0 bases, with 14 bases between. From germline, CDR1 is SGHNT and CDR2 YENEEA. The DNA for the CDR3 is TGTGCCAGCAGCGCGAAATACCAGGGCTCTGGAAACACCATATATTTT. This gives the protein CASSAKYQGSGNTIYF.